This entry lists 15 T cell receptor beta chains sequenced from one sample in a study of T-cell reconstitution after alpha-beta-depleted transplantation in children. Construction of the TCRbeta library involved unique molecular identifiers. TCRdb re-called the PCR reads through MiXCR, storing one row per CDR3 protein. The sample includes about 980,000 distinct CDR3 sequences, about 29% seen only once; the top ten take under 30%. The source material was PBMCs, mostly from graft donor cells, sampled 360 days after TCRalphabeta/CD19-depleted stem cell transplant. These receptors were taken from a boy younger than two who had a stem cell transplant for SCID, so the T cells may come from the graft donor.

This clonotype was observed a handful of times. The chain joins TRBV5-1 to TRBJ1-1; 10 bases match TRBD1. The CDR3 runs to 15 residues. The V gene's germline CDR1 is SGHRS and CDR2 YFSETQ. V shed 4 bases, J shed 4 bases, and the junction held 7 bases outside the gene matches. CDR3 sequence reads: CASSATGGKGTEAFF. In nucleotides, the CDR3 is TGCGCCAGCAGCGCGACAGGGGGCAAGGGCACTGAAGCTTTCTTT.

The CDR3 loop reads CASRPDPWTYNTEAFF. DNA for the CDR3: TGTGCCAGCAGACCGGATCCCTGGACATACAACACTGAAGCTTTCTTT. V usage is TRBV5-8 and J usage is TRBJ1-1, with D perhaps TRBD1 (5 bases). Germline V gene sequence: CDR1 SGHTS, CDR2 YDEGEE. V shed 5 bases and J shed 2 bases, with 19 bases lying between them. The CDR3 loop spans 16 amino acids.

This clonotype was seen more than once but under ten times. The rearrangement joins TRBV4-3 to TRBJ2-1, with 11 nucleotides matching TRBD2. This CDR3 is 18 amino acids long. CDR1 and CDR2 from the germline V gene are LGHNA and YSLEER. V shed 4 bases, J shed 6 bases, and the junction held 14 bases outside the gene matches. This CDR3 is CASSLGWRLAGGPNEQFF. DNA of the CDR3: TGCGCCAGCAGCCTCGGATGGAGGTTAGCGGGGGGGCCCAATGAGCAGTTCTTC.

This clonotype was recorded many times. The chain is built from TRBV6-1 and TRBJ2-3, with D maybe TRBD1 (6 bases). The V end was cut by 5 bases, the J end by 2 bases, with 20 bases between. Germline lookup yields CDR1 MNHNS and CDR2 SASEGT. The CDR3 sequence is 17 residues long. The CDR3 region has the DNA TGTGCCAGCAGTCCCGGACAGTTCGAACAAAACACAGATACGCAGTATTTT. It is translated as CASSPGQFEQNTDTQYF.

V and J are TRBV9 and TRBJ2-3; D gene uncertain. CDR3 length: 13 residues. Trimming took 2 bases from V and 2 from J, leaving 6 bases between them. In germline, CDR1 is SGDLS, CDR2 YYNGEE. CDR3 nucleotides: TGTGCCAGCAGCGTCCTTTACACAGATACGCAGTATTTT. Translating it yields CASSVLYTDTQYF.

The chain employs TRBV7-8 and TRBJ2-7, with D perhaps given as TRBD1 or TRBD2 (6 bases each). Trimming took 0 bases from V and 6 from J, leaving 15 bases between them. The CDR3 sequence is 15 residues long. In germline, CDR1 is SGHVS, CDR2 FQNEAQ. CDR3 sequence (DNA): TGTGCCAGCAGCTTAGCGCTAGGGGGGATTAGCGAGCAGTACTTC. Amino acid sequence: CASSLALGGISEQYF.

The chain links TRBV5-6 to TRBJ2-1; TRBD2 matches at 9 bases. This CDR3 comprises 16 residues. V lost 0 bases and J lost 5; bases outside the gene matches: 6. In germline, CDR1 is SGHDT, CDR2 YYEEEE. CDR3 nucleotides: TGTGCCAGCAGCTTGGTGGTACGACTAGCGGACAATGAGCAGTTCTTC. This translates into CASSLVVRLADNEQFF. Looking up the rest from reference TRBV5-6 and TRBJ2-1 gives the full variable domain: DAGVTQSPTHLIKTRGQQVTLRCSPKSGHDTVSWYQQALGQGPQFIFQYYEEEERQRGNFPDRFSGHQFPNYSSELNVNALLLGDSALYLCASSLVVRLADNEQFFGPGTRLTVL.

This clonotype was picked up a small number of times. This chain joins TRBV6-5 and TRBJ2-7; no firm D call. The CDR3 spans 14 residues. Trimming stripped 2 bases from V and 3 bases from J, with 11 bases between. Germline V gene data show CDR1 as MNHEY and CDR2 as SVGAGI. The CDR3 region is CASSYRGPLYEQYF. The CDR3 DNA is TGTGCCAGCAGTTACAGAGGTCCCCTCTACGAGCAGTACTTC.

In this sample, this clonotype turned up a few times. The rearrangement uses TRBV6-1 and TRBJ1-1, with 7 bases lining up with TRBD1. The CDR3 has 15 amino acids. V was clipped by 5 bases and J by 0 bases; unmatched bases: 6. Germline V CDR1 and CDR2: MNHNS, SASEGT. Here the CDR3 reads CASSPQGGMNTEAFF. The DNA for the CDR3 is TGTGCCAGCAGTCCCCAGGGGGGGATGAACACTGAAGCTTTCTTT.

The rearrangement joins TRBV12-3 or TRBV12-4 to TRBJ2-3; 11 bases agree with TRBD2. J was trimmed by 4 bases and V by 8 bases; bases with no gene match: 8. This CDR3 has 15 residues. CDR3 sequence: CASGLAGGPADTQYF. As DNA, the CDR3 is TGTGCCAGCGGATTAGCGGGGGGGCCGGCAGATACGCAGTATTTT.

This rearrangement joins TRBV28 to TRBJ1-2; no firm D call. Germline CDR1 is MDHEN and CDR2 is SYDVKM. The V gene lost 2 bases and the J gene lost 7 bases, with 8 bases spanning the gap. The CDR3 sequence is 12 residues long. The CDR3 protein is CASSLRKGGYTF. The CDR3 DNA follows: TGTGCCAGCAGTTTACGTAAGGGTGGCTACACCTTC.

The chain employs TRBV29-1 and TRBJ1-1, with a tentative D call TRBD1 (6 bases). The germline V gene has CDR1 SQVTM and CDR2 ANQGSEA. The V end was cut by 7 bases, the J end by 0 bases, with 12 bases between. This CDR3 is built from 13 residues. The DNA of the CDR3 is TGCAGCGCTGGACAGTTCGTGAACACTGAAGCTTTCTTT. Its protein is CSAGQFVNTEAFF.

A few counts support this clonotype. The chain uses TRBV7-2 and TRBJ2-5; 11 bases match TRBD2. J lost 2 bases, V lost 2 bases, and 4 bases had no gene match. The CDR3 is 16 amino acids. Germline CDR1 and CDR2: SGHTA and FQGNSA. For the CDR3, the DNA is TGTGCCAGCAGCTTATGGGCTAGCGGGGGGCAAGAGACCCAGTACTTC. Translating it yields CASSLWASGGQETQYF.

In DNA form, the CDR3 reads TGTGCCAGCAGCGTAGGACCAGGAGGGCAGCCCCAGCATTTT. Amino acid sequence: CASSVGPGGQPQHF. This rearrangement joins TRBV9 to TRBJ1-5; D unclear. Germline V gives CDR1 SGDLS, CDR2 YYNGEE. Trimming cost V 0 bases and J 7 bases, with 11 bases left between them. The CDR3 has 14 residues.

This clonotype showed up just a few times. The chain has TRBV20-1 and TRBJ2-7; no firm D call. Germline lookup yields CDR1 DFQATT and CDR2 SNEGSKA (reference sequence). The CDR3 length is 14 residues. V lost 3 bases and J lost 2, with 14 bases in between. In DNA form, the CDR3 reads TGCAGTGCTAGCAAGGATATCCTGCCCTACGAGCAGTACTTC. This encodes CSASKDILPYEQYF.